The rows below give T cell receptor beta chains drawn from one sample of a study of cytomegalovirus exposure and HLA in healthy donors. This table comes from immunoSEQ multiplex PCR, and its TCRdb copy is limited to in-frame clones, with some not included. Here the sample table reports some 76,000 clones. What was sequenced was PBMCs. The receptor set was obtained from a man aged 40-55 years in good health and CMV-seronegative. CDR3s include the opening cysteine and the closing phenylalanine or tryptophan. D genes are given only for firm matches. Where a row states a size, it is once, few, many or the class of an expanded clone; other rows omit it.

>-|TRBJ2-1|TRBV27|-
TGTGCCAGCAAAAGACTAGTTCGCAATGAGCAGTTCTTC
CASKRLVRNEQFF
>-|TRBJ1-2|TRBV30|-
TGTGCCTGGAGTGTACTGACTTCTGGCTACACCTTC
CAWSVLTSGYTF
>-|TRBJ2-3|TRBV19|-
TGTGCCAGTAGTACGAGCGTGGATACGCAGTATTTT
CASSTSVDTQYF
>-|TRBJ2-5|TRBV19|-
TGTGCCAGTAGTACCGTAGCGGACCAAGAGACCCAGTACTTC
CASSTVADQETQYF
>medium-sized|TRBJ1-3|TRBV5-4|-
TGTGCCAGCAGCACCGACAGGTCCTTCTCTGGAAACACCATATATTTT
CASSTDRSFSGNTIYF
>-|TRBJ1-4|TRBV18|-
TGTGCCAGCTCACCAAGGAACAGCCCTAATGAAAAACTGTTTTTT
CASSPRNSPNEKLFF
>-|TRBJ1-3|TRBV9|-
TGTGCCAGCAGCGTAGCTCCCGCCAGGGGCTCTGGAAACACCATATATTTT
CASSVAPARGSGNTIYF
>-|TRBJ2-3|TRBV11-2|-
TGTGCCAGCAGCTTAGGTCGACAGACACGAGATACGCAGTATTTT
CASSLGRQTRDTQYF
>-|TRBJ1-2|TRBV27|-
TGTGCCAGCAGTTTATCGGTCGGGGTTGGCTACACCTTC
CASSLSVGVGYTF
>-|TRBJ1-5|TRBV19|-
TGTGCCAGTAGTACGACCGGACAGTATAGCAATCAGCCCCAGCATTTT
CASSTTGQYSNQPQHF
>-|TRBJ2-5|TRBV2|-
TGTGCCAGCCGCTTGGGGAGGGAGACCCAGTACTTC
CASRLGRETQYF
>-|TRBJ1-3|TRBV9|-
TGTGCCAGCAGCGTTGAACAGACCCCTGGAAACACCATATATTTT
CASSVEQTPGNTIYF
>-|TRBJ1-1|TRBV6-5|-
TGTGCCACAGGCCGCACTTACACTGAAGCTTTCTTT
CATGRTYTEAFF
>-|TRBJ1-4|TRBV2|TRBD1
TGTGCCAGCAGAGATACAGGGGGCGCTTCAACTAATGAAAAACTGTTTTTT
CASRDTGGASTNEKLFF
>-|TRBJ1-2|TRBV28|TRBD1
TGTGCCAGCAGACCAGGGGGGTATGGCTACACCTTC
CASRPGGYGYTF
>-|TRBJ2-5|TRBV11-3|TRBD2
TGTGCCAGCAGCTTAGATGCGGGAGGGCCGGGAGAGACCCAGTACTTC
CASSLDAGGPGETQYF
>-|TRBJ2-2|TRBV19|TRBD2
TGTGCCAGTAGTATAGAAGGACTAGTCGGGAACACCGGGGAGCTGTTTTTT
CASSIEGLVGNTGELFF
>-|TRBJ2-5|TRBV9|TRBD1
TGTGCCAGCAGCACGCATGGGACAGGGGCTCAAGAGACCCAGTACTTC
CASSTHGTGAQETQYF
>-|TRBJ2-3|TRBV7-6|-
TGTGCCAGCAGCCCCCCCGGCGGTACGCAGTATTTT
CASSPPGGTQYF
>-|TRBJ2-2|TRBV10-3|TRBD2
TGTGCCATCAGACCGGGACTAGCTAACGGGGAGCTGTTTTTT
CAIRPGLANGELFF
>-|TRBJ2-7|TRBV19|TRBD1
TGTGCCAGTAGTCCAAGCAGGGGGCCCTACGAGCAGTACTTC
CASSPSRGPYEQYF
>-|TRBJ1-5|TRBV5-6|-
TGTGCCAGCTCCCCGCGGAATCAGCCCCAGCATTTT
CASSPRNQPQHF
>-|TRBJ2-7|TRBV7-9|TRBD1
TGTGCCAGCAGCCGACGGGACAGGGGTAACTACGAGCAGTACTTC
CASSRRDRGNYEQYF
>-|TRBJ1-5|TRBV7-9|-
TGTGCCAGCAGCCCGGTGGGGGGGCGGGATCAGCCCCAGCATTTT
CASSPVGGRDQPQHF
>-|TRBJ1-1|TRBV5-1|-
TGCGCCAGCAGCTTAGATTCTAGTCGGGGGGGTCCCATGAACACTGAAGCTTTCTTT
CASSLDSSRGGPMNTEAFF
>-|TRBJ2-7|TRBV5-6|TRBD1
TGTGCCAGCAGCGTAGGACAGGGAGAGCAGTACTTC
CASSVGQGEQYF
>-|TRBJ2-1|TRBV29-1|TRBD2
TGCAGCGTTGCCTTTTTTCGGACTAGCCTCAATGAGCAGTTCTTC
CSVAFFRTSLNEQFF
>-|TRBJ2-1|TRBV7-9|TRBD1
TGTGCCAGCAGCCCTGGAACAGGGGGAGTTGAGCAGTTCTTC
CASSPGTGGVEQFF
>-|TRBJ2-5|TRBV2|TRBD2
TGTGCCAGCAGGGGGATGGGACTAGAGGGAGAGACCCAGTACTTC
CASRGMGLEGETQYF
>-|TRBJ1-2|TRBV11-2|-
TGTGCCAGCAGCTCACAGTTCGTTGAGATATATGGCTACACCTTC
CASSSQFVEIYGYTF
>-|TRBJ1-5|TRBV19|-
TGTGCCAGTAATACGGTGGAGGGCTGGAATCAGCCCCAGCATTTT
CASNTVEGWNQPQHF